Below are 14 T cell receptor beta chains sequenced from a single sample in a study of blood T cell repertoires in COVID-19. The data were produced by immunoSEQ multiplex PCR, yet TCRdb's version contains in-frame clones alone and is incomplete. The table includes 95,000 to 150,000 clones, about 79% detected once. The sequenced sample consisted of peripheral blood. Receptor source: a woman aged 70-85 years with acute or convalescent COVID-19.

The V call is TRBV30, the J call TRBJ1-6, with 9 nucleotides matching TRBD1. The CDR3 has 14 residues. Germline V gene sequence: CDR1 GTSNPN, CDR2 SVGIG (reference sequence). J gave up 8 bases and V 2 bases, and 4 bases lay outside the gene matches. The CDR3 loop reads CAWSTDRGDSPLHF. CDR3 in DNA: TGTGCCTGGAGTACGGACAGGGGAGATTCACCCCTCCACTTT.

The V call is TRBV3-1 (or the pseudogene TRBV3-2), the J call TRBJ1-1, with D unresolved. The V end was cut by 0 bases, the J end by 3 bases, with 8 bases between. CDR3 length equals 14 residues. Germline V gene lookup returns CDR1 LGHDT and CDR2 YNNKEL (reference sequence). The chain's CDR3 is CASSQDGQHTEAFF. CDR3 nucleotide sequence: TGTGCCAGCAGCCAAGATGGGCAGCACACTGAAGCTTTCTTT.

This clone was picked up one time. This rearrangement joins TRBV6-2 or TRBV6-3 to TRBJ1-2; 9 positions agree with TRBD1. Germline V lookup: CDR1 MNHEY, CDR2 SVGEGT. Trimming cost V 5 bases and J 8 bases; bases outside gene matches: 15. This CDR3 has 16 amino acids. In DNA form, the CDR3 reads TGTGCCAGCAGTCAACCAACAGGGGGCCGGCTGAGAGGCTACACCTTC. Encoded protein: CASSQPTGGRLRGYTF.

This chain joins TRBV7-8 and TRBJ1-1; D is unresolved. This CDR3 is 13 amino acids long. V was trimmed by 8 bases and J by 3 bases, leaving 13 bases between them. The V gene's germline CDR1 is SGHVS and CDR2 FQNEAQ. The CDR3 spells CASGKRRDTEAFF. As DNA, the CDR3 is TGTGCCAGCGGCAAAAGGAGGGACACTGAAGCTTTCTTT.

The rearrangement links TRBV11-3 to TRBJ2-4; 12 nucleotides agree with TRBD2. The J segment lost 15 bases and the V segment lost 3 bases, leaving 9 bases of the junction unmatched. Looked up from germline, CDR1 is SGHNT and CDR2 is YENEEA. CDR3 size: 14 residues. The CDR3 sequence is CASSFSGTSGPWYF. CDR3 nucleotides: TGTGCCAGCAGCTTCTCCGGGACTAGCGGGCCCTGGTACTTC.

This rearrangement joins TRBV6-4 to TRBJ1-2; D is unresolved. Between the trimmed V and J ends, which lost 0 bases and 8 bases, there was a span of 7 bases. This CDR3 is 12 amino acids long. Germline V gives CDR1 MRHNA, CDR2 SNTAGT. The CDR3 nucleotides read TGTGCCAGCAGTGACTCGACGGGGGGCTACACCTTC. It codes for CASSDSTGGYTF.

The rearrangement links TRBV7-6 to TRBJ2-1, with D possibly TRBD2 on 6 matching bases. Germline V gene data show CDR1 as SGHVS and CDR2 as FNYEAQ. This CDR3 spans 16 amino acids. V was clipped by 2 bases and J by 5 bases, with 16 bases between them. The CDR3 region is CASSLWAAGLNNEQFF. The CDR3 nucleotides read TGTGCCAGCAGCTTATGGGCCGCGGGACTTAACAATGAGCAGTTCTTC.

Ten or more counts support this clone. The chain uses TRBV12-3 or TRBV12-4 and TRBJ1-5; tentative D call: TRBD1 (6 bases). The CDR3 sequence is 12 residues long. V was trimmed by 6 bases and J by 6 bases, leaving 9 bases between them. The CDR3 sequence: CASRDSVQPQHF. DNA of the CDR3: TGTGCCAGCAGGGACAGCGTTCAGCCCCAGCATTTT.

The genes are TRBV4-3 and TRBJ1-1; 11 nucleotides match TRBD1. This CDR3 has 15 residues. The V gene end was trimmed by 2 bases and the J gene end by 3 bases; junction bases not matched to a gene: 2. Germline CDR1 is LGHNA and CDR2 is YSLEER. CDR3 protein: CASSQTDRGHTEAFF. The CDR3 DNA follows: TGCGCCAGCAGCCAAACGGACAGGGGGCACACTGAAGCTTTCTTT.

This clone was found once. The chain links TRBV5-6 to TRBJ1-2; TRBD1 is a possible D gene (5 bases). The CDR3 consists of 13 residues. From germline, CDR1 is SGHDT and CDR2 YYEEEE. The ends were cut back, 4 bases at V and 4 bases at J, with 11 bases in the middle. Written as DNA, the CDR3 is TGTGCCAGCAGCCCGCAGGGACTCTATGGCTACACCTTC. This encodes CASSPQGLYGYTF.

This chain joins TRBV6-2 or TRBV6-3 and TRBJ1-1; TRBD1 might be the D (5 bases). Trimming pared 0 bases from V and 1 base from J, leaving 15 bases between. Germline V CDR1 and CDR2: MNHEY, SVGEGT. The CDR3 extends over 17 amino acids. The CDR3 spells CASSYSIQKTGNTEAFF. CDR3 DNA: TGTGCCAGCAGTTACTCGATCCAGAAAACAGGGAACACTGAAGCTTTCTTT.

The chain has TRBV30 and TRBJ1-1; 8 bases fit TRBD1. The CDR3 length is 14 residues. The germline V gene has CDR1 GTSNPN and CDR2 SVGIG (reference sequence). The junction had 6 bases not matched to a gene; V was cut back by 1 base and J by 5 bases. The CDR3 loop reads CAWSATGGITEAFF. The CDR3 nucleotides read TGTGCCTGGAGTGCAACAGGGGGGATTACTGAAGCTTTCTTT. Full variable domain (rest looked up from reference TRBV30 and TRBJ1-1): SQTIHQWPATLVQPVGSPLSLECTVEGTSNPNLYWYRQAAGRGLQLLFYSVGIGQISSEVPQNLSASRPQDRQFILSSKKLLLSDSGFYLCAWSATGGITEAFFGQGTRLTVV.

The CDR3 reads CASSEARQGAAAEAFF. Here the CDR3 DNA reads TGTGCCAGCAGTGAAGCGCGGCAGGGGGCGGCAGCTGAAGCTTTCTTT. The chain employs TRBV2 and TRBJ1-1; 8 bases line up with TRBD1. The trim removed 0 bases at V and 6 bases at J, leaving 9 bases unmatched. Germline V gene lookup returns CDR1 SNHLY and CDR2 FYNNEI. The CDR3 spans 16 residues.

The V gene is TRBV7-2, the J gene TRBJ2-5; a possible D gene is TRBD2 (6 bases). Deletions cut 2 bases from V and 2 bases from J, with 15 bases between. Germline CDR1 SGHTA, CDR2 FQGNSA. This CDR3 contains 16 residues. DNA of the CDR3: TGTGCCAGCAGCTTATCAGTAGCGGTGAGGCAAGAGACCCAGTACTTC. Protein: CASSLSVAVRQETQYF.